The T cell receptor (beta chain) described here comes from a study of Ad26.COV2.S vaccination and SARS-CoV-2 variants. Overall study context: Donor was assigned to the Ad26.COV2.S arm of trial COV1001. Administration of Ad26.COV2.S was intramuscular, either once or twice 56 days apart.

Described treatment: roughly 18 received Ad26.COV2.S at low or high dose, single or two shots; five or six received placebo; per-sample allocation not given. Samples analyzed were those drawn on day 63 after the first vaccine or placebo injection. Boston supplied an adult donor aged 18-55 years. Worth noting for this clone: Its antigen remains unknown.

Study conclusions and caveats: Breadth of non-spike TCRs did not differ between vaccinees and placebo recipients.

The CDR3 extends over 13 amino acids. V lost 6 bases and J lost 1, with 10 bases in between. The germline gives CDR1 ENHRY, CDR2 SYGVKD. Produced via immunoSEQ multiplex PCR; TCRdb's table is partial and in-frame only. The table shows some 270,000 clones, with roughly 89% occurring only once. V and J are TRBV10-3 and TRBJ2-7; D perhaps matches TRBD2 (6 bases). The source of this sequence is a person aged 18-60 years who received the Ad26.COV2.S COVID-19 vaccine or a placebo. The sequencing used peripheral blood, collected in a trial of Ad26.COV2.S vaccine versus placebo. The CDR3 coding sequence is TGTGCCATCAGGCGGGACGAATCCTACGAGCAGTACGTC. Translation gives CAIRRDESYEQYV.